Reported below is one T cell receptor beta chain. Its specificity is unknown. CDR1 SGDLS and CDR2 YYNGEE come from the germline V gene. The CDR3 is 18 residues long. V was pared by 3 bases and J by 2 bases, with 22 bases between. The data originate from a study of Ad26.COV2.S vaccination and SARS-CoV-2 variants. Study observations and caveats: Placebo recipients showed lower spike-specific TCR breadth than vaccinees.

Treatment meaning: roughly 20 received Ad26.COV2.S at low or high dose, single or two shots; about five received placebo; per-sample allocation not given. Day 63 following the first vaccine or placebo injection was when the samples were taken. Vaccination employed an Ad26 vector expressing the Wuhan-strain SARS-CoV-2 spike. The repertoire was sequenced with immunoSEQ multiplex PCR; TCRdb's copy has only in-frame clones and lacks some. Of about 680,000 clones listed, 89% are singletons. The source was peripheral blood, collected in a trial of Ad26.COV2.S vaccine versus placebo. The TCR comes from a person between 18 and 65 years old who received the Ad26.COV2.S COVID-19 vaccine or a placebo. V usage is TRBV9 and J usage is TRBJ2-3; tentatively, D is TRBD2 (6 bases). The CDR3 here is CASSGSEGFQGYTDTQYF. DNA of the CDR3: TGTGCCAGCAGCGGCTCGGAGGGCTTTCAAGGCTACACAGATACGCAGTATTTT.